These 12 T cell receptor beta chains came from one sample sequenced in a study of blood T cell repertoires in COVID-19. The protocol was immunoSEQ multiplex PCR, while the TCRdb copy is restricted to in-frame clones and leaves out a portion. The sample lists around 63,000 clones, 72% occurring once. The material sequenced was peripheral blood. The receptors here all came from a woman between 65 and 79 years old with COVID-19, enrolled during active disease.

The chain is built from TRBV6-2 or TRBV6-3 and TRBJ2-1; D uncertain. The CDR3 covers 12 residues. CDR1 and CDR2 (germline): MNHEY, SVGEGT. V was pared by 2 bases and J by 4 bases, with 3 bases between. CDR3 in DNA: TGTGCCAGCAGTTACGAGTACAATGAGCAGTTCTTC. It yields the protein CASSYEYNEQFF.

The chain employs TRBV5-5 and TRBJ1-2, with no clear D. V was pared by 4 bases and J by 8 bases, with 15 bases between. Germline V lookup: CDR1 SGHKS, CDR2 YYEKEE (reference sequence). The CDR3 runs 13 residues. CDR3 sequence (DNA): TGTGCCAGCAGCCTCTGGGGAGGGCAAGGCTACACCTTC. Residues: CASSLWGGQGYTF.

CDR3 sequence: CASSKGQGVGYEQYF. The CDR3 DNA reads TGCGCCAGCAGCAAAGGACAGGGCGTTGGCTACGAGCAGTACTTC. V usage is TRBV5-1 and J usage is TRBJ2-7; 8 bases align to TRBD1. Germline lookup yields CDR1 SGHRS and CDR2 YFSETQ. The CDR3 loop spans 15 amino acids. The ends lost 4 bases at V and 3 bases at J; junction bases unmatched: 9.

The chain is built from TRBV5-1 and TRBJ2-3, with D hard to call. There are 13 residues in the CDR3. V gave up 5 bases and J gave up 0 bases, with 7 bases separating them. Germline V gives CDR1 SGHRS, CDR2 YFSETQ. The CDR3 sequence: CASSSPSTDTQYF. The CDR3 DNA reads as TGCGCCAGCAGTTCTCCCAGCACAGATACGCAGTATTTT.

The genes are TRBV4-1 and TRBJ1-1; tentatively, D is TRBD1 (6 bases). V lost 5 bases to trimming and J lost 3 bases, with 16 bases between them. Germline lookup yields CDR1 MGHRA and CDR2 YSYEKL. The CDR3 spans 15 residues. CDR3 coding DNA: TGCGCCAGCAGCACCCGACAGGTGAGGGACACTGAAGCTTTCTTT. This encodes CASSTRQVRDTEAFF.

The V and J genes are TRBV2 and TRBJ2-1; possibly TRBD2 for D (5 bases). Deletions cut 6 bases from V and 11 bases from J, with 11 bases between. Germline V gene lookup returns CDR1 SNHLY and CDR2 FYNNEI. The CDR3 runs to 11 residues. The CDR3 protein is CASSPPGKQFF. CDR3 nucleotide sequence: TGTGCCAGCAGCCCCCCGGGGAAGCAGTTCTTC. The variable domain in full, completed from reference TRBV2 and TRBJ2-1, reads EPEVTQTPSHQVTQMGQEVILRCVPISNHLYFYWYRQILGQKVEFLVSFYNNEISEKSEIFDDQFSVERPDGSNFTLKIRSTKLEDSAMYFCASSPPGKQFFGPGTRLTVL.

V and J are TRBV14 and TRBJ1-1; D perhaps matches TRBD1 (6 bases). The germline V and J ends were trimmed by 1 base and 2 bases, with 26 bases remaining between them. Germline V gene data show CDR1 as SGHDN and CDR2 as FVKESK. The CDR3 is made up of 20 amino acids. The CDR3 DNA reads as TGTGCCAGCAGCCAAGTAAAGGACAGAACTCCCTGGGGTGGTAACACTGAAGCTTTCTTT. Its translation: CASSQVKDRTPWGGNTEAFF.

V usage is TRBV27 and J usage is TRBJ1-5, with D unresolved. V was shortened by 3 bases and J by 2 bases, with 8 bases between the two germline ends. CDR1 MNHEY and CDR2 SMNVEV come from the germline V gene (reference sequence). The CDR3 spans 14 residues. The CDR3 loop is CASSLSRGNQPQHF. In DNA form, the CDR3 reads TGTGCCAGCAGTTTGTCCCGGGGCAATCAGCCCCAGCATTTT.

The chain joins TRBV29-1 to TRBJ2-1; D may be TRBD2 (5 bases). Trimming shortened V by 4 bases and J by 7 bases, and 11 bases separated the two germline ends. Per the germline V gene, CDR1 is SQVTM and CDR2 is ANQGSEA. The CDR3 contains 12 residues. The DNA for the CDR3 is TGCAGCGTTGGCGACCCGGGGAATGAGCAGTTCTTC. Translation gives CSVGDPGNEQFF.

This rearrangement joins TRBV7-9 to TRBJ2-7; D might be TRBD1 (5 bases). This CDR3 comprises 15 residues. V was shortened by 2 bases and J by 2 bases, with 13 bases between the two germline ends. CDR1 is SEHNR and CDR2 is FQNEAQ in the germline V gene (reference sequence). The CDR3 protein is CASSLTEIGAYEQYF. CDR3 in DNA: TGTGCCAGCAGCTTAACGGAAATAGGGGCCTACGAGCAGTACTTC.

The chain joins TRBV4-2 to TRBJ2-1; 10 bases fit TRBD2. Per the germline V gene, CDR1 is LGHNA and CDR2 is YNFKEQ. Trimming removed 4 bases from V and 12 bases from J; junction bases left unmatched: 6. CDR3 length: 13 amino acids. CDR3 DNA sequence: TGTGCCAGCAGCCCCGGACTAGCGGTGGCGCAGTTCTTC. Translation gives CASSPGLAVAQFF.

CDR3: CASSLSSGGPRYF. CDR3 nucleotide sequence: TGTGCCAGCAGCTTGTCGTCGGGGGGCCCCCGGTATTTT. The chain has TRBV5-6 and TRBJ2-3; D may be TRBD2 (7 bases). The CDR3 covers 13 residues. Germline V gene lookup returns CDR1 SGHDT and CDR2 YYEEEE. Between the trimmed V and J ends, which lost 1 base and 14 bases, there was a span of 17 bases.